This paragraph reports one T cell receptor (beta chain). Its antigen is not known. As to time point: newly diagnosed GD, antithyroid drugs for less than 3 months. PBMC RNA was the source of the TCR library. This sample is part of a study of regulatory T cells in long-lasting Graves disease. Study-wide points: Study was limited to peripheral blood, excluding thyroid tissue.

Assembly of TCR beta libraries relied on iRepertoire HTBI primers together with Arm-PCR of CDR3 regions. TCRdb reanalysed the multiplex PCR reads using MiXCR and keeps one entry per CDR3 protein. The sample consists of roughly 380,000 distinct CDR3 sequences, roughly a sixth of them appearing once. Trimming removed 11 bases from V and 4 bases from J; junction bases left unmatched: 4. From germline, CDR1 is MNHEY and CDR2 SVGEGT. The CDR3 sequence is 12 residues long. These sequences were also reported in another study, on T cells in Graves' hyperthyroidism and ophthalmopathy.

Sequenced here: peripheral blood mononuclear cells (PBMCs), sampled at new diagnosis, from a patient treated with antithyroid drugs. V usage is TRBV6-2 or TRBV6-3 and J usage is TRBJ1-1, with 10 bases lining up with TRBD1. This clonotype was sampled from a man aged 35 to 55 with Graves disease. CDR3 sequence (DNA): TGTGCCGCGGGACAGGGGAGCACTGAAGCTTTCTTT. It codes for CAAGQGSTEAFF.